The 8 T cell receptor beta chains below were found in one sample sequenced in a study of STAT5B mutations in CD4+ large granular lymphocyte leukemia. The method was immunoSEQ multiplex PCR; TCRdb's version includes in-frame clones alone and lacks a portion of them. The sample gives roughly 32,000 clones, approximately 88% of which show up once; over 0.35% is in the top ten. Sequencing was performed on CD4+ T cells from blood buffy coats. All receptors come from a human donor in good health.

This chain links TRBV28 with TRBJ1-2; 7 nucleotides agree with TRBD1. The germline V gene encodes CDR1 MDHEN and CDR2 SYDVKM. This CDR3 is built from 13 residues. V was pared by 6 bases and J by 6 bases, with 7 bases of the junction left unmatched. This CDR3 reads CASSLGTVNGYTF. Written as DNA, the CDR3 is TGTGCCAGCAGCCTCGGGACAGTTAATGGCTACACCTTC.

A single count supports this clone. The chain uses TRBV2 and TRBJ2-7, with 7 bases identical to TRBD1. In germline, CDR1 is SNHLY, CDR2 FYNNEI. The CDR3 is 15 amino acids. Germline trimming cut 3 bases from V and 2 bases from J; bases unmatched to any gene: 7. The CDR3: CASSDRDRFTYEQYF. As DNA, the CDR3 is TGTGCCAGCAGTGATAGGGACAGATTCACCTACGAGCAGTACTTC.

The rearrangement links TRBV25-1 to TRBJ2-3, with D uncertain. Germline-derived CDR1 and CDR2 are MGHDK and SYGVNS. The CDR3 length is 13 residues. The V end was cut by 2 bases, the J end by 2 bases, with 5 bases between. The CDR3 bases are TGTGCCAGCAGTGAAGGGCCCACAGATACGCAGTATTTT. It codes for CASSEGPTDTQYF. Based on the CDR3 plus reference TRBV25-1 and TRBJ2-3, the full variable domain is EADIYQTPRYLVIGTGKKITLECSQTMGHDKMYWYQQDPGMELHLIHYSYGVNSTEKGDLSSESTVSRIRTEHFPLTLESARPSHTSQYLCASSEGPTDTQYFGPGTRLTVL.

The rearrangement joins TRBV5-1 to TRBJ1-3, with a tentative D call TRBD1 (5 bases). Germline assignment: CDR1 SGHRS and CDR2 YFSETQ. The CDR3 sequence is 17 residues long. V was shortened by 4 bases and J by 0 bases, with 17 bases between the two germline ends. The CDR3 bases are TGCGCCAGCAGCACTCTCGACAGCCTGAACTCTGGAAACACCATATATTTT. This codes for CASSTLDSLNSGNTIYF.

The chain combines TRBV7-2 with TRBJ2-2, with D unresolved. The CDR3 loop spans 12 amino acids. Germline-derived CDR1 and CDR2 are SGHTA and FQGNSA. Trimming removed 1 base at V and 8 bases at J, with 5 bases between. The chain's CDR3 is CASSLGRGELFF. The CDR3 coding sequence is TGTGCCAGCAGCTTAGGCCGTGGGGAGCTGTTTTTT.

This clone was found a few times. The chain employs TRBV2 and TRBJ2-7; 7 bases agree with TRBD1. The J segment lost 2 bases and the V segment lost 4 bases, leaving 5 bases of the junction unmatched. CDR1 SNHLY and CDR2 FYNNEI come from the germline V gene. The CDR3 sequence is 14 residues long. The CDR3 loop is CASSVVRGPYEQYF. The CDR3 coding sequence is TGTGCCAGCAGTGTGGTGAGGGGGCCCTACGAGCAGTACTTC.

The chain uses TRBV6-1 and TRBJ2-2, with 8 bases lining up with TRBD2. V dropped 3 bases and J dropped 4; count of bases not matched to a gene: 7. The germline V gene encodes CDR1 MNHNS and CDR2 SASEGT. CDR3 length: 16 residues. CDR3 protein: CASSESSGPFTGELFF. The CDR3, as DNA: TGTGCCAGCAGTGAGTCTAGCGGGCCCTTCACCGGGGAGCTGTTTTTT.

This clone was found once. The chain has TRBV2 and TRBJ2-7, with 9 bases identical to TRBD1. J gave up 4 bases and V 6 bases, and 7 bases lay outside the gene matches. CDR1 is SNHLY, CDR2 FYNNEI, per germline. This CDR3 is built from 14 residues. CDR3 sequence: CASRPGGQGYEQYF. Here the CDR3 DNA reads TGTGCCAGCAGGCCCGGTGGACAGGGGTACGAGCAGTACTTC.